A single sample gave rise to the 5 T cell receptor beta chains below, sequenced in a study of post-analysis software for immune sequencing data. Whole-study results and caveats: The five TRBV segments detected at higher frequency in patients than in controls included TRBV5-6, TRBV5-1 and TRBV20-1.

For these receptors, no antigen is known. Unique molecular identifiers were carried by the TCR beta cDNA libraries. TCRdb ran MiXCR on the PCR reads and lists one entry per CDR3 protein. The sample has roughly 730,000 distinct CDR3 sequences, less than 35% seen once. Sample: blood. The receptors derive from a girl under 18 with multiple sclerosis.

The V and J genes are TRBV7-9 and TRBJ2-5, with 7 bases matching TRBD2. Trimming removed 5 bases from V and 1 base from J; junction bases left unmatched: 10. Germline V gene lookup returns CDR1 SEHNR and CDR2 FQNEAQ (reference sequence). This CDR3 spans 16 amino acids. This CDR3 reads CASSPRGSGIQETQYF. The CDR3 bases are TGTGCCAGCAGCCCCCGGGGGAGCGGGATCCAAGAGACCCAGTACTTC.

This chain links TRBV27 with TRBJ1-1; 7 bases are shared with TRBD1. The germline gives CDR1 MNHEY, CDR2 SMNVEV (reference sequence). With 6 bases clipped from V and 10 bases from J, the junction kept 8 bases outside the gene matches. CDR3 size: 12 residues. The CDR3 DNA sequence: TGTGCCAGCAGCATCCCACAGGGGATAGCTTTCTTT. This gives the protein CASSIPQGIAFF.

The gene calls are TRBV21-1 and TRBJ2-2; the table's TRBD1 call for D was not verified on the DNA. TRBV21-1 is an annotated pseudogene. The CDR3 covers 15 residues. The chain's CDR3 is CASSPLGGGTGELFF. The CDR3 region has the DNA TGTGCCAGCAGCCCCCTAGGAGGGGGCACCGGGGAGCTGTTTTTT.

The J gene is TRBJ1-6, the V gene TRBV27; D is perhaps TRBD1 (6 bases). The CDR3 covers 15 residues. Trimming pared 2 bases from V and 3 bases from J, leaving 8 bases between. The germline V gene has CDR1 MNHEY and CDR2 SMNVEV (reference sequence). As DNA, the CDR3 is TGTGCCAGCAGTTTACGGGGACACTATAATTCACCCCTCCACTTT. This encodes CASSLRGHYNSPLHF.

This chain joins TRBV6-2 or TRBV6-3 and TRBJ2-1; the D gene is possibly TRBD2 (5 bases). Per germline, CDR1 MNHEY and CDR2 SVGEGT. This CDR3 region has 12 residues. Trimming cost V 6 bases and J 8 bases, with 11 bases left between them. The CDR3 DNA reads TGTGCCAGCAGGGACTCCCTTCATGAGCAGTTCTTC. This encodes CASRDSLHEQFF.